Listed here are 22 T cell receptor beta chains from one sample, sequenced in a study of cytomegalovirus exposure and HLA in healthy donors. In the PCR, 60 Vbeta and 13 Jbeta primers were used. Assay used: immunoSEQ multiplex PCR; TCRdb lists only in-frame clones, some missing. The repertoire includes some 150,000 clones, 70% to 90% of them detected once, and 3.5% to 5.5% sits in the top ten. The specimen was PBMCs. All receptors derive from a woman aged 40 to 50 in good health and CMV-seropositive.

The CDR3 bases are TGTGCCATCAAAGACGACAGGGCAAAGACTGAAGCTTTCTTT. Translation: CAIKDDRAKTEAFF. V usage is TRBV10-3 and J usage is TRBJ1-1; 7 nucleotides align to TRBD1. Unmatched junction bases numbered 10, after V lost 7 bases and J lost 5 bases. The CDR3 has 14 residues. Germline-derived CDR1 and CDR2 are ENHRY and SYGVKD.

This rearrangement joins TRBV7-8 to TRBJ1-2; 9 bases fit TRBD1. V trimming: 5 bases; J trimming: 6 bases; junction bases outside the gene matches: 4. The CDR3 is 13 residues long. Germline V gene data show CDR1 as SGHVS and CDR2 as FQNEAQ. The CDR3 nucleotides are TGTGCCAGCAGCCCCCGGACAGGGGATGGCTACACCTTC. This sequence encodes CASSPRTGDGYTF.

V is TRBV2 and J is TRBJ2-7; TRBD2 matches 8 bases. V was pared by 8 bases and J by 2 bases, with 8 bases of the junction left unmatched. Germline-derived CDR1 and CDR2 are SNHLY and FYNNEI. There are 14 residues in the CDR3. In DNA, the CDR3 is TGTGCCAGCGTGGCGGGAGGCCTACCCTACGAGCAGTACTTC. This translates into CASVAGGLPYEQYF.

V and J are TRBV4-3 and TRBJ2-7, with 9 bases identical to TRBD1. Per the germline V gene, CDR1 is LGHNA and CDR2 is YSLEER. This CDR3 has 16 amino acids. The ends lost 0 bases at V and 2 bases at J; junction bases unmatched: 5. CDR3 residues: CASSQERTGAPYEQYF. CDR3 DNA: TGCGCCAGCAGCCAAGAGAGGACAGGGGCCCCCTACGAGCAGTACTTC.

The chain employs TRBV10-3 and TRBJ2-7, with D perhaps TRBD2 (5 bases). Germline-derived CDR1 and CDR2 are ENHRY and SYGVKD. The V end lost 2 bases, the J end lost 6 bases, and 11 bases lay between the germline ends. The CDR3 runs to 13 residues. This chain's CDR3 is CAISEPGIREQYF. CDR3 sequence (DNA): TGTGCCATCAGTGAGCCCGGGATCCGCGAGCAGTACTTC.

The chain links TRBV9 to TRBJ2-3; 11 bases are shared with TRBD2. The germline V gene encodes CDR1 SGDLS and CDR2 YYNGEE. Losses at the gene ends were 3 bases for V and 10 bases for J; bases not matched to a gene: 10. This CDR3 has 15 amino acids. CDR3 bases: TGTGCCAGCAGCGGTAGGACTAGCGGGTGGCCTGCGCAGTATTTT. This gives the protein CASSGRTSGWPAQYF.

The chain uses TRBV28 and TRBJ1-1; no clear D. Germline lookup yields CDR1 MDHEN and CDR2 SYDVKM. The CDR3 extends over 12 amino acids. V gave up 8 bases and J gave up 0 bases, with 7 bases separating them. The CDR3 sequence: CASRRVNTEAFF. The CDR3 nucleotides are TGTGCCAGCCGACGGGTGAACACTGAAGCTTTCTTT.

This chain uses TRBV4-3 with TRBJ2-3; perhaps TRBD1 as D (6 bases). CDR1 is LGHNA, CDR2 YSLEER, per germline. This CDR3 spans 16 amino acids. Trimming pared 0 bases from V and 1 base from J, leaving 11 bases between. CDR3 in amino acids: CASSQDPDSGTDTQYF. In nucleotides, the CDR3 is TGCGCCAGCAGCCAAGATCCGGACAGCGGCACAGATACGCAGTATTTT.

This chain joins TRBV12-5 and TRBJ1-2; 7 positions match TRBD1. The CDR3 sequence is 14 residues long. Germline V gene data show CDR1 as LGHNT and CDR2 as FRNRAP. V dropped 1 base and J dropped 7; count of bases not matched to a gene: 6. As DNA, the CDR3 is TGTGCTAGTGGTTTGGCCACAGGGGCGGGTGGCTACACCTTC. Protein: CASGLATGAGGYTF. The full variable domain, completed using reference TRBV12-5 and TRBJ1-2, is DARVTQTPRHKVTEMGQEVTMRCQPILGHNTVFWYRQTMMQGLELLAYFRNRAPLDDSGMPKDRFSAEMPDATLATLKIQPSEPRDSAVYFCASGLATGAGGYTFGSGTRLTVV.

V usage is TRBV5-1 and J usage is TRBJ1-4, with D unclear. The germline CDR1 and CDR2 sequences are SGHRS and YFSETQ. V lost 4 bases, J lost 0 bases, and 10 bases lay in between. The CDR3 extends over 15 amino acids. The CDR3 sequence is CASSNGGSTNEKLFF. The DNA for the CDR3 is TGCGCCAGCAGCAATGGAGGCTCAACTAATGAAAAACTGTTTTTT.

This chain links TRBV2 with TRBJ1-6, with a weak D call TRBD1 (5 bases). Germline V gives CDR1 SNHLY, CDR2 FYNNEI. The CDR3 length is 15 residues. Trimming shortened V by 2 bases and J by 10 bases, and 15 bases separated the two germline ends. Here the CDR3 reads CASSEISGGRSPLHF. CDR3 nucleotide sequence: TGTGCCAGCAGTGAAATATCGGGGGGTCGGTCACCCCTCCACTTT.

This clone was recorded only once. The chain employs TRBV7-9 and TRBJ2-1, with D possibly matching TRBD2 (6 bases). The V end lost 1 base, the J end lost 8 bases, and 9 bases lay between the germline ends. CDR3 length: 13 amino acids. Per the germline V gene, CDR1 is SEHNR and CDR2 is FQNEAQ (reference sequence). Here the CDR3 DNA reads TGTGCCAGCAGCTTAGAACGGAGGGATGAGCAGTTCTTC. It is translated as CASSLERRDEQFF.

This clone occurred once. The chain carries TRBV29-1 and TRBJ2-5; 8 bases map to TRBD2. Gene TRBJ2-7 matches the end of the DNA better, so the J call may be wrong. The CDR3 runs to 16 residues. Germline lookup yields CDR1 SQVTM and CDR2 ANQGSEA. In nucleotides, the CDR3 is TGCAGCGTGGCCCCCGGGGCAAGCGGGAGTAACTACGAGCAGTACTTC. Translated: CSVAPGASGSNYEQYF.

This clone was recorded only once. The chain joins TRBV30 to TRBJ2-6, with D possibly being TRBD1 (5 bases). The V end was cut by 4 bases, the J end by 2 bases, with 15 bases between. Germline V gene lookup returns CDR1 GTSNPN and CDR2 SVGIG (reference sequence). The CDR3 has 16 residues. CDR3 residues: CAWNGAQPTGANVLTF. As DNA, the CDR3 is TGTGCCTGGAATGGGGCCCAGCCGACTGGGGCCAACGTCCTGACTTTC.

This rearrangement joins TRBV11-3 to TRBJ1-1; 8 nucleotides match TRBD1. The J segment lost 5 bases and the V segment lost 0 bases, leaving 11 bases of the junction unmatched. The CDR3 contains 17 residues. Germline loops: CDR1 SGHNT, CDR2 YENEEA. The CDR3 sequence: CASSLERLGQGATEAFF. DNA of the CDR3: TGTGCCAGCAGCTTAGAACGACTTGGACAGGGAGCGACTGAAGCTTTCTTT.

The chain employs TRBV30 and TRBJ2-7; D ambiguous. Germline CDR1 and CDR2: GTSNPN and SVGIG (reference sequence). The V and J ends lost 3 bases and 0 bases respectively, with 12 bases between them. CDR3 length equals 14 residues. The CDR3 nucleotides are TGTGCCTGGAGAACTGCGGTAAGCTCCTACGAGCAGTACTTC. Amino acids: CAWRTAVSSYEQYF.

This chain uses TRBV2 with TRBJ2-7; 7 bases match TRBD2. Trimming removed 0 bases from V and 6 bases from J; junction bases left unmatched: 8. Germline V gives CDR1 SNHLY, CDR2 FYNNEI. This CDR3 comprises 15 residues. This CDR3 reads CASSEALRGVSEQYF. The CDR3 region has the DNA TGTGCCAGCAGTGAAGCGCTTCGGGGGGTCTCCGAGCAGTACTTC.

The chain links TRBV10-3 to TRBJ2-1; 9 bases are a match to TRBD2. V gave up 5 bases and J gave up 2 bases; unmatched junction bases: 7. CDR1 and CDR2 from the germline V gene are ENHRY and SYGVKD. The CDR3 sequence is 16 residues long. CDR3 nucleotide sequence: TGTGCCATCAGTACGAGGCTAGCGGGGACCTACAATGAGCAGTTCTTC. Protein product: CAISTRLAGTYNEQFF.

The chain combines TRBV9 with TRBJ2-3, with TRBD1 matching 9 bases. The V gene's germline CDR1 is SGDLS and CDR2 YYNGEE. The ends lost 4 bases at V and 4 bases at J; junction bases unmatched: 4. The CDR3 has 14 amino acids. CDR3 region: CASSPGQGSDTQYF. CDR3 coding DNA: TGTGCCAGCAGCCCGGGACAGGGCTCAGATACGCAGTATTTT.

The chain has TRBV23-1 and TRBJ2-3; 8 nucleotides align to TRBD2. TRBV23-1 counts as an open reading frame of uncertain function. The CDR3 has 15 amino acids. The ends lost 0 bases at V and 4 bases at J; junction bases unmatched: 3. The CDR3 is CASSQSGTRADTQYF. The CDR3, as DNA: TGCGCCAGCAGTCAATCGGGGACTAGGGCAGATACGCAGTATTTT.

The chain couples TRBV19 to TRBJ2-5; 10 bases are a match to TRBD1. The DNA end lines up better with TRBJ2-7; the J call may be wrong. Germline CDR1 LNHDA, CDR2 SQIVND (reference sequence). The CDR3 covers 11 residues. The CDR3 protein is CFGTGAYEQYF. CDR3 DNA: TGTTTTGGGACAGGGGCCTACGAGCAGTACTTC.

The CDR3 sequence: CASSLITVKNIQYF. As DNA, the CDR3 is TGTGCCAGCAGCTTGATAACAGTAAAAAACATTCAGTACTTC. The chain combines TRBV5-5 with TRBJ2-4; D remains unclear. V was shortened by 1 base and J by 4 bases, with 9 bases between the two germline ends. This CDR3 has 14 residues. CDR1 SGHKS and CDR2 YYEKEE come from the germline V gene (reference sequence).